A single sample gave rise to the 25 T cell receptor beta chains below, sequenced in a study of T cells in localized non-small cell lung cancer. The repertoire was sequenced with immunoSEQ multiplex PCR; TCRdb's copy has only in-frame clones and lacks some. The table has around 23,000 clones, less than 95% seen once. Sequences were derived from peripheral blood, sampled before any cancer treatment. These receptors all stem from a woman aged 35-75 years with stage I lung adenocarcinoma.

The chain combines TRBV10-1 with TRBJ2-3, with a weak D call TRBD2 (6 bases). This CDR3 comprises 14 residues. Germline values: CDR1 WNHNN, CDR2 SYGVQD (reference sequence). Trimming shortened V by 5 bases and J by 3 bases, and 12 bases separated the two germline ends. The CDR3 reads CASSSGTPTDTQYF. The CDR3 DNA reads TGCGCCAGCAGTTCCGGGACTCCAACAGATACGCAGTATTTT.

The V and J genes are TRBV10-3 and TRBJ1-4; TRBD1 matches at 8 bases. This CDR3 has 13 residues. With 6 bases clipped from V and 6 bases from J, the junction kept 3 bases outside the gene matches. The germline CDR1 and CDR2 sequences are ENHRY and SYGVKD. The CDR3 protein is CAISRGPDEKLFF. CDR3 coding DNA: TGTGCCATCAGCAGGGGGCCGGATGAAAAACTGTTTTTT.

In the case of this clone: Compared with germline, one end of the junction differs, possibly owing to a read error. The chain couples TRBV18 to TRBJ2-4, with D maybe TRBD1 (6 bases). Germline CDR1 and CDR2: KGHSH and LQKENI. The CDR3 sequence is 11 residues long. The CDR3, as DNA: TGTGCCAGCTCATCACAGGGAACGAGGCACTTC. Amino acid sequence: CASSSQGTRHF.

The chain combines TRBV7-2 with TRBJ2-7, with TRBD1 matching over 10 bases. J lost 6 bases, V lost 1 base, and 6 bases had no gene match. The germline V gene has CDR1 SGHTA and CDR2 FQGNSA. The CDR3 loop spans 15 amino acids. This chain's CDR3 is CASSLGRTGGREQYF. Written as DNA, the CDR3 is TGTGCCAGCAGCTTAGGGAGGACAGGGGGTCGCGAGCAGTACTTC.

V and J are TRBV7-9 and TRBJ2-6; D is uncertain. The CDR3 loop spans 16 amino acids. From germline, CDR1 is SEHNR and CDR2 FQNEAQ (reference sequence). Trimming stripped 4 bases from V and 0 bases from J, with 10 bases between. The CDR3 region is CASSSVSSSGANVLTF. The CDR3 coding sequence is TGTGCCAGCAGCTCCGTTTCAAGCTCTGGGGCCAACGTCCTGACTTTC.

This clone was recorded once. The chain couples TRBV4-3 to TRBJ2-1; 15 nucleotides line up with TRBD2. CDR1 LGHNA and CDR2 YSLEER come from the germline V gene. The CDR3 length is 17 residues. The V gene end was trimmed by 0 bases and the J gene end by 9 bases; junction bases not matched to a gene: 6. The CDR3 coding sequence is TGCGCCAGCAGCCAAGATCGGGGGACTAGCGGGAGGAGTGAGCAGTTCTTC. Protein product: CASSQDRGTSGRSEQFF.

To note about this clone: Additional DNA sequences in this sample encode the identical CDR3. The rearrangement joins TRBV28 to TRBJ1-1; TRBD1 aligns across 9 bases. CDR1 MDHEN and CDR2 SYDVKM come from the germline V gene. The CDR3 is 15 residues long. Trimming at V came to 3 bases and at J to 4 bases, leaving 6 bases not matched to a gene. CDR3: CASSLGQGFRTEAFF. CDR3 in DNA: TGTGCCAGCAGTTTGGGACAGGGTTTTCGCACTGAAGCTTTCTTT.

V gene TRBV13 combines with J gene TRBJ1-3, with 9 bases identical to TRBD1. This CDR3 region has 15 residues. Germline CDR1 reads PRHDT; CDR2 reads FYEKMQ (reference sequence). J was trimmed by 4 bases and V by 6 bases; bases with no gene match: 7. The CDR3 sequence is CASRSGTGLGNTIYF. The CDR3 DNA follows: TGTGCCAGCAGGTCCGGGACAGGGTTAGGAAACACCATATATTTT.

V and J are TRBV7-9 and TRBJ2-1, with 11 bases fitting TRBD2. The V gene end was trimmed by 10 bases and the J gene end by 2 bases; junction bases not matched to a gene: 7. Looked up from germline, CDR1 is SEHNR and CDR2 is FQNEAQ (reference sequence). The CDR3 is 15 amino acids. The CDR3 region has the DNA TGTGCCACTCGGACTAGCGGGTACCCCTACAATGAGCAGTTCTTC. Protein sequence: CATRTSGYPYNEQFF.

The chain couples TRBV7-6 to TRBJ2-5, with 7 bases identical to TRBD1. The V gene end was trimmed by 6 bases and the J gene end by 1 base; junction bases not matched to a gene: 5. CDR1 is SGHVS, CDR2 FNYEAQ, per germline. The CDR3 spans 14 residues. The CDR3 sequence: CASRNRDSQETQYF. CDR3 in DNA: TGTGCCAGCAGGAATCGGGACAGCCAAGAGACCCAGTACTTC.

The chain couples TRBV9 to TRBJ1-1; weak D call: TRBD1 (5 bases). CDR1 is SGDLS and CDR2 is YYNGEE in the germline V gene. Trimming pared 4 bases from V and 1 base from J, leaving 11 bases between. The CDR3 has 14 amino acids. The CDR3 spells CASSLRQTNTEAFF. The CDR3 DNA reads TGTGCCAGCAGCCTTCGACAGACGAACACTGAAGCTTTCTTT.

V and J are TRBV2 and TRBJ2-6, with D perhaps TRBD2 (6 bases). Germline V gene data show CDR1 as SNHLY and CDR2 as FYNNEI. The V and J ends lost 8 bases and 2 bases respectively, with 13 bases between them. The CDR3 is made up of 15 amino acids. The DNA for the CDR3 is TGTGCCAGCGGGGCGGGGACGGCTGGGGCCAACGTCCTGACTTTC. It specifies CASGAGTAGANVLTF.

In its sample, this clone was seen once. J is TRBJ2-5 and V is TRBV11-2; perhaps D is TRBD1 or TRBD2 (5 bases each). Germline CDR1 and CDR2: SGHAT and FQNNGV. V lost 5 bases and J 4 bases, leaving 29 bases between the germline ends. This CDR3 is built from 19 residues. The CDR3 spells CASSPDRDRHSGPIETQYF. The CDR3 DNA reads TGTGCCAGCAGCCCCGACCGGGACCGACATTCCGGACCCATAGAGACCCAGTACTTC. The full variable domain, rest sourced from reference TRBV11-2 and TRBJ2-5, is EAGVAQSPRYKIIEKRQSVAFWCNPISGHATLYWYQQILGQGPKLLIQFQNNGVVDDSQLPKDRFSAERLKGVDSTLKIQPAKLEDSAVYLCASSPDRDRHSGPIETQYFGPGTRLLVL.

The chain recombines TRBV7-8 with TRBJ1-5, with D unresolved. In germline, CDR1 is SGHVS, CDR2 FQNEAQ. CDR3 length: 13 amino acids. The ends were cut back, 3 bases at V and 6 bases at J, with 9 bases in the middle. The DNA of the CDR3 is TGTGCCAGCAGCTTGTCTGGGTTTCAGCCCCAGCATTTT. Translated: CASSLSGFQPQHF.

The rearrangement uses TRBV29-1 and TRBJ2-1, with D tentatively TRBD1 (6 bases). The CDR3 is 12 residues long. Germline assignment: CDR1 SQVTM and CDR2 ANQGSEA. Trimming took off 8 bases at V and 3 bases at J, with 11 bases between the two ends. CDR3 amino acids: CSFGQIYNEQFF. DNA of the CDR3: TGCAGCTTCGGACAGATCTACAATGAGCAGTTCTTC.

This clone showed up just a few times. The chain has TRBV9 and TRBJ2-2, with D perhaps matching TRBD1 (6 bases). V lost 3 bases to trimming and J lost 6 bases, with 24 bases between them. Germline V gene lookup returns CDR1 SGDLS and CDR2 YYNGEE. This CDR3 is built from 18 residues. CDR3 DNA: TGTGCCAGCAGCGCAACAGGGCCCGCGAGATTTAGCGCCGGGGAGCTGTTTTTT. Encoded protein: CASSATGPARFSAGELFF.

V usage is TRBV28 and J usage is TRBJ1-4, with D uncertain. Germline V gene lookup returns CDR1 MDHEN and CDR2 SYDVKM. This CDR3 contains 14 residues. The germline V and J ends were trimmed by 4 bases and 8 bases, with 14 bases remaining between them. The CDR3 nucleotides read TGTGCCAGCAGTTCAACGGGATCCGGGGAAAAACTGTTTTTT. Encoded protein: CASSSTGSGEKLFF.

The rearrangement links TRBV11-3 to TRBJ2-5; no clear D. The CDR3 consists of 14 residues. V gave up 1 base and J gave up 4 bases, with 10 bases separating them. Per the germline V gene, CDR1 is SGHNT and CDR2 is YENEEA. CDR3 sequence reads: CASSLALASETQYF. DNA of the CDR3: TGTGCCAGCAGCTTAGCGCTGGCATCAGAGACCCAGTACTTC. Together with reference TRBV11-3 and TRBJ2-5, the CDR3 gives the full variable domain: EAGVVQSPRYKIIEKKQPVAFWCNPISGHNTLYWYLQNLGQGPELLIRYENEEAVDDSQLPKDRFSAERLKGVDSTLKIQPAELGDSAVYLCASSLALASETQYFGPGTRLLVL.

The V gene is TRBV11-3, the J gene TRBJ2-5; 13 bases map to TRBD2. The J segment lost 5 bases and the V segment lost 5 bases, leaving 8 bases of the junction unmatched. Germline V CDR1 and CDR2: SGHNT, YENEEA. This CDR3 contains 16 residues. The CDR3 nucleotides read TGTGCCAGCAGCCCTACTAGCGGGAGGGCCCGGGAGACCCAGTACTTC. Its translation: CASSPTSGRARETQYF.

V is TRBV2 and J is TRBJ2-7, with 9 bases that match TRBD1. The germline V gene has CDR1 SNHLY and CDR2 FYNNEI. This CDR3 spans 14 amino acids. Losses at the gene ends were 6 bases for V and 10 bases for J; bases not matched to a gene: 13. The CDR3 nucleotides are TGTGCCAGCAGCCGCGAGGGACAGGGAGGCGACCAGTACTTC. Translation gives CASSREGQGGDQYF.

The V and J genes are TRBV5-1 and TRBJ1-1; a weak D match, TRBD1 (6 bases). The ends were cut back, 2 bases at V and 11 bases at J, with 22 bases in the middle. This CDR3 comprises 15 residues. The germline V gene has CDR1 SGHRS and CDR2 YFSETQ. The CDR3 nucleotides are TGCGCCAGCAGCTTAACAGGGCCTGGACCTTCAGAGGCTTTCTTT. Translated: CASSLTGPGPSEAFF.

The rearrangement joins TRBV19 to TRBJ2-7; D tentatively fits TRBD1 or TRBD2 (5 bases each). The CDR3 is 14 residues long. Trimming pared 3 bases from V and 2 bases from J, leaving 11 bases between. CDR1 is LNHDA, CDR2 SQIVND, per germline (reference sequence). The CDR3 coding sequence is TGTGCCAGTAGTATGGGGCCGGGAACCTACGAGCAGTACTTC. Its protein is CASSMGPGTYEQYF. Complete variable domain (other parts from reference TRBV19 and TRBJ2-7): DGGITQSPKYLFRKEGQNVTLSCEQNLNHDAMYWYRQDPGQGLRLIYYSQIVNDFQKGDIAEGYSVSREKKESFPLTVTSAQKNPTAFYLCASSMGPGTYEQYFGPGTRLTVT.

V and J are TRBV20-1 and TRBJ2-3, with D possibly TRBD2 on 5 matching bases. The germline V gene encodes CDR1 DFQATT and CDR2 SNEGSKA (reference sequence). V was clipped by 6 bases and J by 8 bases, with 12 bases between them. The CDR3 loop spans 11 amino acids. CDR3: CSAAPGSTQYF. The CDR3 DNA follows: TGCAGTGCGGCCCCGGGGAGTACGCAGTATTTT.

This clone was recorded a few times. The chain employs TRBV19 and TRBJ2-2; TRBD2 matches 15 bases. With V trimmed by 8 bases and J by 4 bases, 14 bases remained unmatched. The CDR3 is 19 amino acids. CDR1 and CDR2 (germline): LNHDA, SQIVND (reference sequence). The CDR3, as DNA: TGTGCCAGTTCCTCAGGGACTAGCGGGAGGACAGCAAGCACCGGGGAGCTGTTTTTT. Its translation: CASSSGTSGRTASTGELFF.

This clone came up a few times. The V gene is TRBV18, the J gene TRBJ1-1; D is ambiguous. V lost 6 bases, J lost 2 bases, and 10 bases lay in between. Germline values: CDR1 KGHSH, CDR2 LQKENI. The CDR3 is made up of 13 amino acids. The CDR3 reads CASSWSDNTEAFF. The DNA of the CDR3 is TGTGCCAGCTCCTGGTCGGACAACACTGAAGCTTTCTTT. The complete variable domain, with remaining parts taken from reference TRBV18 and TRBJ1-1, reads NAGVMQNPRHLVRRRGQEARLRCSPMKGHSHVYWYRQLPEEGLKFMVYLQKENIIDESGMPKERFSAEFPKEGPSILRIQQVVRGDSAAYFCASSWSDNTEAFFGQGTRLTVV.